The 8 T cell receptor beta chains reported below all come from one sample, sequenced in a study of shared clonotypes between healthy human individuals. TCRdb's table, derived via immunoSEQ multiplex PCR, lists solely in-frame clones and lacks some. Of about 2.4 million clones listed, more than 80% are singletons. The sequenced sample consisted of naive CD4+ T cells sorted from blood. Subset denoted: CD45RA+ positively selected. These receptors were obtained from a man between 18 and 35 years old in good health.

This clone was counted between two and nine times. The CDR3 DNA is TGTGCCTGGAGTATCCGACAGGGGGCGGTTGGTTCACCCCTCCACTTT. Protein: CAWSIRQGAVGSPLHF. The chain has TRBV30 and TRBJ1-6; 10 bases are shared with TRBD1. V was pared by 2 bases and J by 9 bases, with 10 bases of the junction left unmatched. The CDR3 spans 16 residues. CDR1 is GTSNPN, CDR2 SVGIG, per germline (reference sequence). Drawing the rest from reference TRBV30 and TRBJ1-6, the complete variable domain is SQTIHQWPATLVQPVGSPLSLECTVEGTSNPNLYWYRQAAGRGLQLLFYSVGIGQISSEVPQNLSASRPQDRQFILSSKKLLLSDSGFYLCAWSIRQGAVGSPLHFGNGTRLTVT.

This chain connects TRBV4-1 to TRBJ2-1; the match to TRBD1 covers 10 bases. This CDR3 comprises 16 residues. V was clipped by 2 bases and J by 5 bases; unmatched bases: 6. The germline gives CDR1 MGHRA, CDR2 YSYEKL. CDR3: CASSQTSGQGNNEQFF. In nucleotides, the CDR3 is TGCGCCAGCAGCCAAACCTCGGGACAGGGGAACAATGAGCAGTTCTTC.

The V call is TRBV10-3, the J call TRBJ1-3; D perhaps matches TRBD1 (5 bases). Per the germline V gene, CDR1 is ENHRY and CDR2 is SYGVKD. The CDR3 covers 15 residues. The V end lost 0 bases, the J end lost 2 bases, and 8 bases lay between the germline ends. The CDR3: CAISESLTAGNTIYF. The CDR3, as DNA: TGTGCCATCAGTGAGTCCTTGACAGCTGGAAACACCATATATTTT.

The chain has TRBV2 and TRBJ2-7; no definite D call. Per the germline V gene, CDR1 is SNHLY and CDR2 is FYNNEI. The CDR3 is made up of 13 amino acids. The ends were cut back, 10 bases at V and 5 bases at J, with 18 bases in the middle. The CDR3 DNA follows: TGTGCCACCCTGGCTAGTCCTATGAACGAGCAGTACTTC. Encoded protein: CATLASPMNEQYF.

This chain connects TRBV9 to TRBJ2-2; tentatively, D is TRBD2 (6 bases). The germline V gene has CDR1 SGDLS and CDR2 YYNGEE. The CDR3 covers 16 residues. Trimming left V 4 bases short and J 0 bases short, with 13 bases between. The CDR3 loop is CASSIGDSTNTGELFF. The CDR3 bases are TGTGCCAGCAGCATAGGGGACTCCACGAACACCGGGGAGCTGTTTTTT.

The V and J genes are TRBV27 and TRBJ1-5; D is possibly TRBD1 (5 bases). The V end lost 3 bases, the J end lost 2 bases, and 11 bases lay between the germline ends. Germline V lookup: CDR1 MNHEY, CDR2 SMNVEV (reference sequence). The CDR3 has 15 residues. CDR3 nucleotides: TGTGCCAGCAGTTTGACAGAAGGAGGCAATCAGCCCCAGCATTTT. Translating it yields CASSLTEGGNQPQHF.

CDR3 sequence (DNA): TGCGCCAGCAGCCACCCGGCGGGACAGGGGGCTGGGGAGCAGTACTTC. It encodes CASSHPAGQGAGEQYF. The J gene is TRBJ2-7, the V gene TRBV4-1, with TRBD1 matching over 12 bases. This CDR3 region has 16 residues. CDR1 is MGHRA and CDR2 is YSYEKL in the germline V gene. After removal of 3 bases from V and 7 bases from J, the junction contained 10 bases not matched to a gene.

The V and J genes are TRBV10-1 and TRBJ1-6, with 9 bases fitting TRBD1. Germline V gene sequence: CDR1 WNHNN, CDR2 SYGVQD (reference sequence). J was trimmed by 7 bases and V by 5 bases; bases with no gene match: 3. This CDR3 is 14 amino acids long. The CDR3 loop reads CASSPGQGNSPLHF. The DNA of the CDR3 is TGCGCCAGCAGTCCCGGACAGGGGAATTCACCCCTCCACTTT.